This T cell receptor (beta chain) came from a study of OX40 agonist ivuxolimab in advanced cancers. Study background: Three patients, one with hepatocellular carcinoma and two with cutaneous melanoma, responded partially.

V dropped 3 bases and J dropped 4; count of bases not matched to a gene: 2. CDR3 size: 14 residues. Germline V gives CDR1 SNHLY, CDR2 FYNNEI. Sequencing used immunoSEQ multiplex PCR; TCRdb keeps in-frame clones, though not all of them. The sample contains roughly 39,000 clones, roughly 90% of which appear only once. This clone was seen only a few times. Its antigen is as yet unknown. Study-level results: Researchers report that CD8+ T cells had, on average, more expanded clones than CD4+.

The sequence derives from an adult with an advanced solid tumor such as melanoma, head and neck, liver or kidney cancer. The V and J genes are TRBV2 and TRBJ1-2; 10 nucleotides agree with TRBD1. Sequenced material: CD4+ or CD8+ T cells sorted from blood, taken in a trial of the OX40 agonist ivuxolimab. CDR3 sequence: CASSETGGGYGYTF. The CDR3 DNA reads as TGTGCCAGCAGTGAGACAGGGGGCGGCTATGGCTACACCTTC. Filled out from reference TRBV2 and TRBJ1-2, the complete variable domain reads EPEVTQTPSHQVTQMGQEVILRCVPISNHLYFYWYRQILGQKVEFLVSFYNNEISEKSEIFDDQFSVERPDGSNFTLKIRSTKLEDSAMYFCASSETGGGYGYTFGSGTRLTVV.